In its sample, the clone carrying this T cell receptor beta chain was seen once. Antigen: not known. The CD4+ fraction was divided into a CD45RA+ naive subset and a CD45RA-negative memory subset. This sample was included in a study of shared clonotypes between healthy human individuals. Study findings and constraints: Specimens sampled were limited to blood, with tissue repertoires likely differing.

TCRdb keeps only in-frame clones here, not all; method: immunoSEQ multiplex PCR. The table lists more than 1.2 million clones, approximately 98.5% of them singletons. Specimen: naive CD4+ T cells sorted from blood. Stated subset: CD45RA+ positively selected. The TCR originated in a man aged 25 to 40 in good health.

CDR3 DNA: TGCAGCGTTAGGTCGGATCCCGACTCCTACGAGCAGTACTTC. Amino acids: CSVRSDPDSYEQYF. The V gene is TRBV29-1, the J gene TRBJ2-7; no clear D. Germline CDR1 is SQVTM and CDR2 is ANQGSEA. The CDR3 has 14 amino acids. Trimming stripped 5 bases from V and 0 bases from J, with 14 bases between.